This T cell receptor (beta chain) emerged from a study of cytomegalovirus exposure and HLA in healthy donors. The donors were part of the roughly 130-subject validation cohort, which stood apart from the approximately 630-subject first cohort. Sequencing used immunoSEQ multiplex PCR; TCRdb keeps in-frame clones, though not all of them. Of 60,000 to 80,000 clones in the sample, 94% were seen once. Study-level findings and limits: In vitro testing confirmed a few CMV-associated chains as specific for CMV antigens. The TCR clusters that emerged in the first cohort tended, a later analysis found, to co-occur in the roughly 110 validation repertoires.

The CDR3 sequence is 20 residues long. V was clipped by 0 bases and J by 4 bases; unmatched bases: 15. The germline V gene encodes CDR1 MRHNA and CDR2 SNTAGT. A word on this clone: Its antigen is still unknown.

This TCR was sampled from a woman in her late teens or twenties in good health and CMV-seropositive. This chain links TRBV6-4 with TRBJ1-2; 12 positions match TRBD1. Input material: PBMCs. The CDR3 reads CASSDSAAGTGGSGSYGYTF. The DNA for the CDR3 is TGTGCCAGCAGTGACTCGGCGGCTGGGACAGGGGGCTCAGGGTCCTATGGCTACACCTTC.